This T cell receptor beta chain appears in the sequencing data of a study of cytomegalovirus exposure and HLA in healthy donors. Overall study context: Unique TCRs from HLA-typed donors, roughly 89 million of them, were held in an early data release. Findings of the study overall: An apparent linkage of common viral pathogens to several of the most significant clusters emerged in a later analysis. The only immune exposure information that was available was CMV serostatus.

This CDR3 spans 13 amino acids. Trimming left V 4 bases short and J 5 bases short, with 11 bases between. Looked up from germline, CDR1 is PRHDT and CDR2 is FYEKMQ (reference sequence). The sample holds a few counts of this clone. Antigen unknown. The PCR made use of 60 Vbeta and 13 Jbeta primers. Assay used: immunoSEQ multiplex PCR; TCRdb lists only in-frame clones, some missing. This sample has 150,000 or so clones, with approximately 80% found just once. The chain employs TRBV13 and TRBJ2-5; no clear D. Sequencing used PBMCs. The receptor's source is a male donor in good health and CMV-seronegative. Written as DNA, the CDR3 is TGTGCCAGCAGCTCGCGCCCCGGGGAGACCCAGTACTTC. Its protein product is CASSSRPGETQYF. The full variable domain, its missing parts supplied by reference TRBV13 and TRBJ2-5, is AAGVIQSPRHLIKEKRETATLKCYPIPRHDTVYWYQQGPGQDPQFLISFYEKMQSDKGSIPDRFSAQQFSDYHSELNMSSLELGDSALYFCASSSRPGETQYFGPGTRLLVL.